The present TCR beta chain was sequenced within a study of tissue T cells after allogeneic stem cell transplantation. This research-autopsy study prospectively enrolled adult allogeneic hematopoietic cell transplant recipients with steroid-refractory graft-versus-host disease. This clone is large (0.1 to 1%). Profiled with immunoSEQ multiplex PCR; TCRdb holds only in-frame clones, not every one. The sample comprises about 2,000 clones, roughly 68% of which are singletons, and about 18% rests with the top ten. Specimen: transverse colon tissue, collected at autopsy. The clonotype originates from an older male patient with steroid-refractory graft-versus-host disease after an allogeneic stem cell transplant. T cells may partly derive from the graft donor.

The DNA for the CDR3 is TGCGCCAGCAGCCAAGAGGGAAACACCATATATTTT. Translated: CASSQEGNTIYF. The chain links TRBV4-3 to TRBJ1-3; no definite D call. This CDR3 comprises 12 residues. Trimming stripped 0 bases from V and 4 bases from J, with 1 base between. Germline CDR1 LGHNA, CDR2 YSLEER.